The 20 T cell receptor beta chains in this list originate from one sample, sequenced in a study of shared clonotypes between healthy human individuals. Clones were read by immunoSEQ multiplex PCR, and TCRdb kept only the in-frame ones, dropping some. Here the sample spans 450,000 to 500,000 clones, 78% being singletons. Sequenced material: PBMCs. The receptors were gathered from a woman aged 40 to 50 in good health. Some clones in this sample may be carry-over from other donors' samples.

The chain is built from TRBV6-5 and TRBJ2-7, with D unclear. The V and J ends lost 6 bases and 5 bases respectively, with 17 bases between them. The CDR3 is 14 residues long. From germline, CDR1 is MNHEY and CDR2 SVGAGI. In nucleotides, the CDR3 is TGTGCCAGCAGCCCGACCGGTAGGGTCCACGAGCAGTACTTC. Its protein product is CASSPTGRVHEQYF.

Only a few counts were recorded for this clone. J is TRBJ2-2 and V is TRBV11-1; TRBD1 is a possible D gene (6 bases). Germline assignment: CDR1 SGHAT and CDR2 FQDESV (reference sequence). The length of the CDR3 is 13 residues. The V end lost 2 bases, the J end lost 7 bases, and 8 bases lay between the germline ends. The CDR3 nucleotides read TGTGCCAGCAGCTTACAGGGGATCGGGGAGCTGTTTTTT. Translation: CASSLQGIGELFF.

This chain connects TRBV19 to TRBJ1-5; a possible D gene is TRBD1 (5 bases). The CDR3 runs to 15 residues. V was pared by 7 bases and J by 3 bases, with 16 bases between. Germline V CDR1 and CDR2: LNHDA, SQIVND (reference sequence). CDR3 DNA: TGTGCCAGTACCAAATCCGGGACTGACAATCAGCCCCAGCATTTT. It is translated as CASTKSGTDNQPQHF.

This clone was detected only a few times. V usage is TRBV7-2 and J usage is TRBJ1-1, with TRBD1 matching 7 bases. CDR1 is SGHTA, CDR2 FQGNSA, per germline. This CDR3 region has 14 residues. The V gene end was trimmed by 4 bases and the J gene end by 7 bases; junction bases not matched to a gene: 9. The CDR3 region has the DNA TGTGCCAGCAGCTCGATCAGGACAGGCGGTGAAGCTTTCTTT. It is translated as CASSSIRTGGEAFF.

The chain employs TRBV9 and TRBJ2-1; 11 nucleotides align to TRBD1. After removal of 0 bases from V and 2 bases from J, the junction contained 4 bases not matched to a gene. The germline CDR1 and CDR2 sequences are SGDLS and YYNGEE. This CDR3 spans 17 amino acids. DNA for the CDR3: TGTGCCAGCAGCGTAGGAAGGGGACAGGGGGCCTACAATGAGCAGTTCTTC. Amino acid sequence: CASSVGRGQGAYNEQFF.

The rearrangement links TRBV27 to TRBJ2-5; D might be TRBD2 (5 bases). Per the germline V gene, CDR1 is MNHEY and CDR2 is SMNVEV (reference sequence). The length of the CDR3 is 13 residues. Trimming stripped 4 bases from V and 5 bases from J, with 11 bases between. The CDR3: CASSYQLGETQYF. The CDR3 DNA reads as TGTGCCAGCAGTTATCAACTAGGGGAGACCCAGTACTTC.

The chain carries TRBV5-1 and TRBJ2-5, with 12 bases identical to TRBD2. V lost 4 bases and J lost 12; bases outside the gene matches: 13. The CDR3 contains 15 residues. CDR1 and CDR2 (germline): SGHRS, YFSETQ. The CDR3 is CASSAGTSGSPGEYF. The CDR3 DNA follows: TGCGCCAGCAGCGCCGGGACTAGCGGGTCTCCAGGGGAGTACTTC. Variable domain in full (rest from reference TRBV5-1 and TRBJ2-5): KAGVTQTPRYLIKTRGQQVTLSCSPISGHRSVSWYQQTPGQGLQFLFEYFSETQRNKGNFPGRFSGRQFSNSRSEMNVSTLELGDSALYLCASSAGTSGSPGEYFGPGTRLLVL.

The chain has TRBV7-7 and TRBJ2-3; 8 nucleotides agree with TRBD2. With 4 bases clipped from V and 3 bases from J, the junction kept 6 bases outside the gene matches. CDR1 is SSHAT and CDR2 is FNYEAQ in the germline V gene (reference sequence). There are 15 residues in the CDR3. As DNA, the CDR3 is TGTGCCAGCAGCTCAGCGGGAGTTGGGACAGATACGCAGTATTTT. This sequence encodes CASSSAGVGTDTQYF.

This chain connects TRBV19 to TRBJ1-1, with TRBD1 as a possible D gene (6 bases). Deletions cut 3 bases from V and 1 base from J, with 6 bases between. CDR3 length equals 13 residues. Germline-derived CDR1 and CDR2 are LNHDA and SQIVND (reference sequence). The CDR3 nucleotides read TGTGCCAGTAGTATGGGACAGAACACTGAAGCTTTCTTT. Translated, it gives CASSMGQNTEAFF.

The V and J genes are TRBV7-2 and TRBJ2-2; D gene ambiguous. V was pared by 2 bases and J by 4 bases, with 11 bases between. Germline V gene lookup returns CDR1 SGHTA and CDR2 FQGNSA. CDR3 length: 15 residues. The CDR3 sequence: CASSLRPLSTGELFF. The CDR3, as DNA: TGTGCCAGCAGCTTAAGACCGCTAAGCACCGGGGAGCTGTTTTTT.

This chain uses TRBV9 with TRBJ1-1, with D possibly matching TRBD1 (5 bases). The V end lost 3 bases, the J end lost 6 bases, and 24 bases lay between the germline ends. This CDR3 is built from 17 residues. CDR1 and CDR2 (germline): SGDLS, YYNGEE. CDR3 DNA sequence: TGTGCCAGCAGCGCGGGACCGACAGCCGGGGGGAAGTCTGAAGCTTTCTTT. It translates to CASSAGPTAGGKSEAFF.

CDR3 sequence reads: CASSEVFGGGTEAFF. CDR3 DNA: TGTGCCAGCAGTGAAGTTTTCGGAGGGGGGACTGAAGCTTTCTTT. This chain uses TRBV6-1 with TRBJ1-1; perhaps TRBD1 as D (6 bases). Germline CDR1 reads MNHNS; CDR2 reads SASEGT. CDR3 size: 15 residues. Trimming took off 1 base at V and 5 bases at J, with 14 bases between the two ends.

This clone was seen only a few times. This chain uses TRBV2 with TRBJ2-7; 7 bases match TRBD1. Per the germline V gene, CDR1 is SNHLY and CDR2 is FYNNEI. V trimming: 8 bases; J trimming: 0 bases; junction bases outside the gene matches: 13. This CDR3 is built from 16 residues. The chain's CDR3 is CASRKNPGDSSYEQYF. CDR3 bases: TGTGCCAGCCGAAAAAACCCAGGGGACAGCTCCTACGAGCAGTACTTC.

V gene TRBV28 combines with J gene TRBJ1-5; 9 positions agree with TRBD1. V dropped 2 bases and J dropped 2; count of bases not matched to a gene: 13. The CDR3 loop spans 19 amino acids. Per the germline V gene, CDR1 is MDHEN and CDR2 is SYDVKM. CDR3 protein: CASSLQTGTGTFGNQPQHF. In DNA, the CDR3 is TGTGCCAGCAGTTTACAGACCGGGACAGGGACCTTTGGCAATCAGCCCCAGCATTTT.

The rearrangement uses TRBV19 and TRBJ2-7; 8 bases align to TRBD1. V was pared by 1 base and J by 6 bases, with 5 bases of the junction left unmatched. Germline assignment: CDR1 LNHDA and CDR2 SQIVND (reference sequence). This CDR3 region has 14 residues. The CDR3 nucleotides read TGTGCCAGTAGTATAGGGGCGACAGGGGTCGAGCAGTACTTC. It codes for CASSIGATGVEQYF.

Ten or more counts support this clone. The chain recombines TRBV6-1 with TRBJ1-2, with 7 bases identical to TRBD1. The CDR3 contains 14 residues. The junction had 14 bases not matched to a gene; V was cut back by 10 bases and J by 6 bases. The germline V gene encodes CDR1 MNHNS and CDR2 SASEGT. CDR3 DNA: TGTGCCACCATTTCGACAGGGCAGCGAGATGGCTACACCTTC. This translates into CATISTGQRDGYTF.

This clone was observed a few times. The V and J genes are TRBV7-2 and TRBJ2-3; D is possibly TRBD2 (5 bases). The germline V gene has CDR1 SGHTA and CDR2 FQGNSA. Trimming stripped 3 bases from V and 0 bases from J, with 13 bases between. The CDR3 loop spans 16 amino acids. The CDR3 DNA follows: TGTGCCAGCAGCTTTAGGCGGGCCGCTAGCACAGATACGCAGTATTTT. Its protein is CASSFRRAASTDTQYF.

The chain employs TRBV5-8 and TRBJ1-4; 8 bases align to TRBD1. Germline V gives CDR1 SGHTS, CDR2 YDEGEE. The CDR3 spans 15 residues. Trimming removed 4 bases from V and 3 bases from J; junction bases left unmatched: 5. CDR3 nucleotides: TGTGCCAGCAGCATCGGGACAGGTCCTAATGAAAAACTGTTTTTT. Protein sequence: CASSIGTGPNEKLFF.

This clone was observed a handful of times. V gene TRBV30 combines with J gene TRBJ1-5; no firm D call. The CDR3 runs 12 residues. Trimming shortened V by 5 bases and J by 7 bases, and 12 bases separated the two germline ends. From germline, CDR1 is GTSNPN and CDR2 SVGIG (reference sequence). CDR3 in amino acids: CAWSGPSQPQHF. CDR3 nucleotides: TGTGCCTGGTCCGGTCCTAGCCAGCCCCAGCATTTT.

This clone occurred once. J is TRBJ1-5 and V is TRBV6-1, with D possibly being TRBD1 (6 bases). Germline CDR1 is MNHNS and CDR2 is SASEGT. The CDR3 extends over 15 amino acids. Trimming took off 0 bases at V and 7 bases at J, with 13 bases between the two ends. The CDR3 is CASSEAGGQGQPQHF. CDR3 DNA sequence: TGTGCCAGCAGTGAAGCGGGGGGGCAGGGGCAGCCCCAGCATTTT.